These T cell receptor beta chains were read from a single sample in a study of patients and donors after allogeneic stem cell transplantation. One entry per CDR3 protein results from TCRdb running MiXCR on the RT-PCR reads. The table includes approximately 160,000 distinct CDR3 sequences, approximately 30% detected once. The sequenced sample consisted of blood, either unsorted or a sorted T cell fraction (not recorded which). The receptors come from a human donor who was either an allogeneic HSCT recipient or a stem cell or donor lymphocyte infusion donor (not recorded which). It is not recorded whose cells these are; they may come from a transplant donor. Each CDR3 is given with its conserved first and last residue. The D gene is left open where the match is weak. Rows give clone size only sometimes, using once, few, many, or a class for an expanded clone.

v_call,j_call,clone_size,d_call,cdr3_nt,cdr3_aa
TRBV6-7,TRBJ1-1,.,.,TGTGCCAGCAGATACTCACTCGGCTTTAACACTGAAGCTTTCTTT,CASRYSLGFNTEAFF
TRBV7-2,TRBJ1-5,.,TRBD1,TGTGCCAGCAGCTTAGGGACAGGGGGAGCGTATAGCAATCAGCCCCAGCATTTT,CASSLGTGGAYSNQPQHF
TRBV6-2/TRBV6-3,TRBJ2-2,few,TRBD2,TGTGCCAGCAGTTATGGTGTAGCGGGACCCGGGGAGCTGTTTTTT,CASSYGVAGPGELFF
TRBV20-1,TRBJ2-1,.,.,TGCAGTGCTCTGGGCGGAGCGGGCTACAATGAGCAGTTCTTC,CSALGGAGYNEQFF
TRBV6-2/TRBV6-3,TRBJ2-7,.,TRBD2,TGTGCCAGCAGTTACCTGGGACTAGCGCGGGAGCAGTACTTC,CASSYLGLAREQYF
TRBV10-3,TRBJ2-1,.,TRBD2,TGTGCCATCAGTGAGTCTAACGCGGGAGGGTATGAAGATGAGCAGTTCTTC,CAISESNAGGYEDEQFF
TRBV11-2,TRBJ2-3,many,.,TGTGCCAGCAGCTGGGGACTTTCGTGGGATACGCAGTATTTT,CASSWGLSWDTQYF
TRBV6-5,TRBJ2-4,.,TRBD2,TGTGCCAGCAGTCCGGGACTAGCGGCAGTCCTAGCCAAAAACATTCAGTACTTC,CASSPGLAAVLAKNIQYF
TRBV5-1,TRBJ2-1,.,TRBD2,TGCGCCAGCGTCGCTAGCGGGAGCTCGGTCTACAATGAGCAGTTCTTC,CASVASGSSVYNEQFF
TRBV12-3/TRBV12-4,TRBJ1-5,.,TRBD1,TGTGCCAGCAGACCCGGGACAGGGAGCGGGCAGCCCCAGCATTTT,CASRPGTGSGQPQHF
TRBV7-9,TRBJ2-1,.,TRBD1,TGTGCCAGCGGAGCCGGGACAGGAGACAATGAGCAGTTCTTC,CASGAGTGDNEQFF
TRBV12-3/TRBV12-4,TRBJ2-1,.,.,TGTGCCAGCAGGTCTATTGACGACCGGTTCCACAATGAGCAGTTCTTC,CASRSIDDRFHNEQFF